This TCR beta chain is from a study of blood T cell repertoires in COVID-19. In the original workflow: It was from reference gene primer amplification that nucleated cell counts were estimated. Clones were sequenced by immunoSEQ multiplex PCR, and TCRdb holds only the in-frame ones, with some missing. V and J calls plus clone size are reproduced from that table; the DNA served to infer D and trimming. Among fewer than 70,000 clones listed, roughly 80% were seen once. The CDR3 totals 14 residues. Germline CDR1 reads SNHLY; CDR2 reads FYNNEI. Trimming pared 4 bases from V and 3 bases from J, leaving 13 bases between. This clone was picked up one time.

Source material: peripheral blood. This receptor was obtained from a woman of 80 years or more with acute or convalescent COVID-19. The chain has TRBV2 and TRBJ2-7, with D possibly being TRBD2 (5 bases). In nucleotides, the CDR3 is TGTGCCAGCAGTGCGTACCGGGAAAACTACGAGCAGTACTTC. It codes for CASSAYRENYEQYF.